This TCR beta chain comes out of a study of blood T cells in healthy people across ages. Trimming cost V 1 base and J 4 bases, with 13 bases left between them. The CDR3 covers 15 residues. Germline loops: CDR1 MDHEN, CDR2 SYDVKM. PCR was performed a second time for 7 to 11 cycles using a sample-barcoded 5' primer and a J-beta primer mix. Each CDR3 protein gets one entry after TCRdb re-called the 5' RACE reads with MiXCR. Here the sample spans 600,000 to 900,000 distinct CDR3 sequences, approximately 24% being singletons. Regarding this clonotype: The antigen is undetermined.

General study points: Calculation of diversity from one million T cells yielded estimates considered to be underestimates.

In addition, the sample was reused for a study of T cells of mothers and their children. That paper notes: The authors identified no persistent microchimeric T cell clones.

The sequenced sample consisted of blood. The gene calls are TRBV28 and TRBJ2-5; D is perhaps TRBD1 (6 bases). This TCR was recovered from a boy aged 10-17 years in good health. CDR3 sequence (DNA): TGTGCCAGCAGTTTATCTGCAGGGGCGAGAGAGACCCAGTACTTC. It is translated as CASSLSAGARETQYF.